Below are 14 T cell receptor beta chains sequenced from a single sample in a study of low-dose radiotherapy and immunotherapy resistance in tumors. First-strand cDNA used TRAV- and TRBV-specific primers, covering alpha and beta chains. Amplification of TCRs used a constant-region primer and V-primer adapter for 15 to 25 PCR cycles. In TCRdb, the reads were re-called with MiXCR into one record per CDR3 protein. The sample yields about 15,000 distinct CDR3 sequences, around three fifths seen once. The receptors come from a human donor with advanced metastatic prostate, ovarian, gallbladder or colorectal cancer (not recorded which). This table probably holds off-target reads from a library built for another chain.

This chain connects TRBV7-6 to TRBJ2-1, with D unclear. V was cut by 5 bases and J by 4 bases, with 9 bases left in between. This CDR3 has 13 amino acids. Germline V lookup: CDR1 SGHVS, CDR2 FNYEAQ. CDR3 residues: CASSPSRYNEQFF. The CDR3 region has the DNA TGTGCCAGCAGCCCCAGTCGGTACAATGAGCAGTTCTTC. The full variable domain, in which reference TRBV7-6 and TRBJ2-1 provide the parts outside the CDR3, is GAGVSQSPRYKVTKRGQDVALRCDPISGHVSLYWYRQALGQGPEFLTYFNYEAQQDKSGLPNDRFSAERPEGSISTLTIQRTEQRDSAMYRCASSPSRYNEQFFGPGTRLTVL.

The chain has TRBV20-1 and TRBJ2-7; 8 nucleotides agree with TRBD1. This CDR3 is built from 15 residues. Trimming cost V 5 bases and J 0 bases; bases outside gene matches: 9. Looked up from germline, CDR1 is DFQATT and CDR2 is SNEGSKA (reference sequence). CDR3 residues: CSASSDRAYSYEQYF. CDR3 DNA: TGCAGTGCTTCTTCGGACAGGGCGTACTCCTACGAGCAGTACTTC.

This chain uses TRBV5-1 with TRBJ1-1; TRBD1 is a possible D gene (6 bases). The CDR3 runs 15 residues. Germline V lookup: CDR1 SGHRS, CDR2 YFSETQ. V lost 5 bases and J lost 6, with 20 bases in between. This CDR3 is CASRRDNSRRPEAFF. Here the CDR3 DNA reads TGCGCCAGCAGGCGGGACAATTCAAGACGACCTGAAGCTTTCTTT.

This chain uses TRBV6-5 with TRBJ1-1; 8 positions match TRBD1. CDR3 size: 14 residues. The germline gives CDR1 MNHEY, CDR2 SVGAGI. Trimming at V came to 6 bases and at J to 6 bases, leaving 9 bases not matched to a gene. In nucleotides, the CDR3 is TGTGCCAGCAGGACGGACAGGGCTTCGGCTGAAGCTTTCTTT. Translated: CASRTDRASAEAFF.

This chain uses TRBV7-2 with TRBJ1-1; D may be TRBD1 (5 bases). The germline V and J ends were trimmed by 6 bases and 9 bases, with 23 bases remaining between them. From germline, CDR1 is SGHTA and CDR2 FQGNSA. CDR3 length: 15 amino acids. DNA of the CDR3: TGTGCCAGCAGTCTCCGGGACCAGGGAAGCCGGAAAGCTTTCTTT. Translation: CASSLRDQGSRKAFF.

This chain joins TRBV27 and TRBJ2-1; no firm D call. V lost 7 bases to trimming and J lost 0 bases, with 16 bases between them. Germline V gene sequence: CDR1 MNHEY, CDR2 SMNVEV (reference sequence). The CDR3 covers 16 residues. CDR3: CASIPTSASSYNEQFF. In DNA form, the CDR3 reads TGTGCCAGCATCCCCACGAGCGCGAGCTCCTACAATGAGCAGTTCTTC.

The gene calls are TRBV9 and TRBJ2-2; D is ambiguous. Trimming shortened V by 0 bases and J by 6 bases, and 6 bases separated the two germline ends. In germline, CDR1 is SGDLS, CDR2 YYNGEE. The CDR3 sequence is 13 residues long. CDR3 region: CASSVVAPGELFF. The DNA of the CDR3 is TGTGCCAGCAGCGTAGTTGCCCCCGGGGAGCTGTTTTTT.

The gene calls are TRBV7-2 and TRBJ2-3; the match to TRBD2 covers 9 bases. This CDR3 contains 18 residues. Germline V lookup: CDR1 SGHTA, CDR2 FQGNSA. Trimming removed 3 bases from V and 5 bases from J; junction bases left unmatched: 15. The CDR3 bases are TGTGCCAGCAGCTTTGGGCCCCAGGGACTAGCCGGGAGAGATACGCAGTATTTT. Protein product: CASSFGPQGLAGRDTQYF.

This clonotype was seen more than once but under ten times. In DNA form, the CDR3 reads TGTGCCAGCAGTCCCGGACAGGGATCCGGGGAGCTGTTTTTT. It encodes CASSPGQGSGELFF. This chain joins TRBV6-2 or TRBV6-3 and TRBJ2-2, with 8 bases matching TRBD1. Germline CDR1 and CDR2: MNHEY and SVGEGT. The CDR3 contains 14 residues. V shed 5 bases and J 6 bases; nucleotides not matched to a gene: 5.

V and J are TRBV20-1 and TRBJ2-6; D call uncertain. Looked up from germline, CDR1 is DFQATT and CDR2 is SNEGSKA (reference sequence). CDR3 length: 14 amino acids. V gave up 3 bases and J gave up 2 bases, with 8 bases separating them. CDR3 amino acids: CSARSQPGANVLTF. The CDR3 bases are TGCAGTGCTAGGTCGCAGCCTGGGGCCAACGTCCTGACTTTC.

This sequence joins TRBV20-1 and TRBJ1-5, with D possibly being TRBD1 (6 bases). Between the trimmed V and J ends, which lost 5 bases and 1 base, there was a span of 15 bases. This CDR3 spans 15 amino acids. CDR1 and CDR2 (germline): DFQATT, SNEGSKA (reference sequence). CDR3 residues: CSALTGVGSNQPQHF. The CDR3 coding sequence is TGCAGTGCTTTGACAGGAGTTGGGAGCAATCAGCCCCAGCATTTT.

V gene TRBV14 combines with J gene TRBJ1-1, with D maybe TRBD1 (5 bases). The CDR3 totals 13 residues. Per germline, CDR1 SGHDN and CDR2 FVKESK. The V and J ends lost 4 bases and 10 bases respectively, with 16 bases between them. The CDR3 nucleotides are TGTGCCAGCAGCCCACGGGGGAGCGGGGGAGCTTTCTTT. Amino acid sequence: CASSPRGSGGAFF.

CDR3 sequence reads: CSVKPPEANEQFF. CDR3 in DNA: TGCAGCGTTAAACCCCCAGAAGCCAATGAGCAGTTCTTC. V is TRBV29-1 and J is TRBJ2-1, with D hard to call. Germline assignment: CDR1 SQVTM and CDR2 ANQGSEA. Trimming took off 5 bases at V and 6 bases at J, with 14 bases between the two ends. This CDR3 has 13 amino acids.

The V and J genes are TRBV6-8 and TRBJ2-7; tentatively, D is TRBD2 (5 bases). Germline CDR1 is MNHGY and CDR2 is SAAAGT. V was shortened by 5 bases and J by 3 bases, with 17 bases between the two germline ends. The CDR3 length is 15 residues. The CDR3 DNA reads as TGTGCCAGCAGTGTGCGCCGGGGATGGTACTACGAGCAGTACTTC. Amino acids: CASSVRRGWYYEQYF.